The rows below give T cell receptor beta chains drawn from one sample of a study of T-cell memory formation after mild COVID-19. TCRdb re-called the 5' RACE reads with MiXCR, one entry per CDR3 protein. The sample has over 150,000 distinct CDR3 sequences, around a fifth seen once. Sample: PBMCs or a T cell subset sorted from them (not recorded which). All receptors derive from an adult woman who had mild COVID-19 (a few samples of this study predate the infection). Cell type and time point are not known. Both conserved end residues are part of each CDR3. The D gene is left open where the match is weak. Not every row has a clone size; where given, it reads once, few, many or a size class.

- | TRBJ1-2 | TRBV7-9 | many | CASSHREGYTF | TGTGCCAGCAGCCACAGGGAAGGCTACACCTTC
- | TRBJ2-3 | TRBV7-6 | few | CASSPGAIQFTDTQYF | TGTGCCAGCAGCCCGGGGGCTATACAATTCACAGATACGCAGTATTTT
TRBD1 | TRBJ1-1 | TRBV4-2 | - | CASSPVGQGDTEAFF | TGTGCCAGCAGCCCTGTGGGACAGGGGGACACTGAAGCTTTCTTT
TRBD1 | TRBJ1-5 | TRBV14 | - | CASSPTLTGQGRQPQHF | TGTGCCAGCAGCCCGACTTTAACTGGACAGGGAAGACAGCCCCAGCATTTT
TRBD2 | TRBJ2-5 | TRBV7-2 | - | CASSFWSGTSRETQYF | TGTGCCAGCAGCTTCTGGAGCGGGACCTCCAGGGAGACCCAGTACTTC
TRBD1 | TRBJ2-1 | TRBV6-5 | few | CASSPWTGKGNEQFF | TGTGCCAGCAGTCCCTGGACAGGGAAAGGCAATGAGCAGTTCTTC
- | TRBJ2-5 | TRBV12-3/TRBV12-4 | few | CASRKGYVAEDIQETQYF | TGTGCCAGCAGAAAAGGTTATGTAGCAGAAGACATCCAAGAGACCCAGTACTTC
- | TRBJ1-6 | TRBV5-1 | - | CASNGGGNSPLHF | TGCGCCAGCAATGGGGGCGGGAATTCACCCCTCCACTTT
TRBD2 | TRBJ2-1 | TRBV27 | few | CATLAGGGYNEQFF | TGTGCCACCCTAGCGGGAGGGGGCTACAATGAGCAGTTCTTC
TRBD1 | TRBJ2-7 | TRBV27 | - | CASSLIGGANDEQYF | TGTGCCAGCAGTTTAATAGGGGGCGCGAACGACGAGCAGTACTTC
TRBD2 | TRBJ2-5 | TRBV5-1 | - | CASSGWSTSGQETQYF | TGCGCCAGCAGCGGGTGGTCGACTAGCGGACAAGAGACCCAGTACTTC
TRBD1 | TRBJ2-7 | TRBV19 | once | CASSIRDSSYEQYF | TGTGCCAGTAGTATACGGGACAGCTCCTACGAGCAGTACTTC
TRBD2 | TRBJ2-1 | TRBV11-3 | - | CASSPRTSYGEQFF | TGTGCCAGCAGCCCTAGGACTAGCTACGGTGAGCAGTTCTTC
- | TRBJ2-2 | TRBV21-1 | - | CASSKGDRGPGELFF | TGTGCCAGCAGCAAAGGGGACAGGGGCCCCGGGGAGCTGTTTTTT
- | TRBJ2-2 | TRBV4-2 | - | CASSQGGKRATGELFF | TGTGCCAGCAGCCAAGGGGGAAAGCGGGCCACCGGGGAGCTGTTTTTT
TRBD1 | TRBJ2-7 | TRBV6-5 | - | CASSLALDRGGEQYF | TGTGCCAGCAGCCTAGCCTTGGACAGGGGTGGAGAGCAGTACTTC
- | TRBJ2-2 | TRBV5-6 | - | CASSLGTGYFTGELFF | TGTGCCAGCAGCTTGGGCACCGGGTACTTCACCGGGGAGCTGTTTTTT
- | TRBJ2-7 | TRBV7-8 | - | CASSAGTPLGDEQYF | TGTGCCAGCAGTGCCGGGACGCCCCTCGGCGACGAGCAGTACTTC
- | TRBJ2-5 | TRBV24-1 | few | CATSDPDGQETQYF | TGTGCCACCAGTGATCCAGACGGACAAGAGACCCAGTACTTC
- | TRBJ2-5 | TRBV12-3/TRBV12-4 | few | CASSPRSLQETQYF | TGTGCCAGCAGTCCCCGTTCATTACAAGAGACCCAGTACTTC
TRBD2 | TRBJ2-2 | TRBV7-8 | - | CASSFSAGEYTGELFF | TGTGCCAGCAGCTTCTCGGCGGGAGAGTACACCGGGGAGCTGTTTTTT
TRBD2 | TRBJ2-4 | TRBV6-6 | few | CASSYPGGLAKNIQYF | TGTGCCAGCAGTTACCCGGGGGGGCTAGCCAAAAACATTCAGTACTTC
- | TRBJ1-1 | TRBV4-1 | few | CASSQARPGRNMNTEAFF | TGCGCCAGCAGCCAAGCACGACCAGGAAGGAACATGAACACTGAAGCTTTCTTT
TRBD2 | TRBJ2-1 | TRBV11-2 | - | CASSFPSGGAYGEQFF | TGTGCCAGCAGCTTCCCTAGCGGGGGGGCTTATGGTGAGCAGTTCTTC
- | TRBJ2-3 | TRBV14 | few | CASSQGGVADTQYF | TGTGCCAGCAGCCAAGGCGGGGTGGCAGATACGCAGTATTTT
- | TRBJ1-1 | TRBV19 | - | CASSIGGAGTEAFF | TGTGCCAGTAGTATAGGGGGCGCCGGCACTGAAGCTTTCTTT
- | TRBJ2-5 | TRBV7-9 | few | CASSSTFRVGEETQYF | TGTGCCAGCAGCTCAACGTTCAGGGTTGGAGAAGAGACCCAGTACTTC
TRBD2 | TRBJ2-7 | TRBV5-1 | - | CASSWSGRGFDEQYF | TGCGCCAGCAGCTGGTCGGGGCGGGGGTTCGATGAGCAGTACTTC
TRBD1 | TRBJ1-5 | TRBV6-5 | few | CASSDTGQGASGNQPQHF | TGTGCCAGCAGTGACACGGGACAGGGGGCCTCGGGCAATCAGCCCCAGCATTTT
- | TRBJ1-6 | TRBV2 | few | CASSGPSSSPLHF | TGTGCCAGCAGTGGTCCGAGCAGTTCACCCCTCCACTTT
- | TRBJ1-2 | TRBV14 | - | CASSHDSRSLSDGYTF | TGTGCCAGCAGCCACGACTCCCGGAGTTTATCGGATGGCTACACCTTC
- | TRBJ1-5 | TRBV6-6 | - | CASSYSSAQPQHF | TGTGCCAGCAGTTACAGTTCGGCCCAGCCCCAGCATTTT
TRBD1 | TRBJ1-2 | TRBV4-3 | - | CASSQDEWDRSGGYTF | TGCGCCAGCAGCCAAGATGAGTGGGACAGGTCCGGTGGCTACACCTTC
- | TRBJ1-1 | TRBV6-5 | - | CASSYSSELIAEAFF | TGTGCCAGCAGTTACTCGTCAGAGTTAATCGCTGAAGCTTTCTTT
TRBD2 | TRBJ2-1 | TRBV5-1 | - | CASSPGTSFNEQFF | TGCGCCAGCAGCCCGGGGACTAGCTTCAATGAGCAGTTCTTC
- | TRBJ2-7 | TRBV12-3/TRBV12-4 | - | CASSFGSRYEQYF | TGTGCCAGCAGTTTCGGTAGCCGGTACGAGCAGTACTTC
TRBD2 | TRBJ2-1 | TRBV27 | many | CASSPIQRGHNEQFF | TGTGCCAGCAGCCCGATTCAGCGGGGACACAATGAGCAGTTCTTC
- | TRBJ2-3 | TRBV30 | - | CAWSALSGTDTQYF | TGTGCCTGGAGTGCCCTTTCTGGCACAGATACGCAGTATTTT
- | TRBJ1-1 | TRBV29-1 | - | CSARDTRNTEAFF | TGCAGCGCAAGGGACACCCGGAACACTGAAGCTTTCTTT
- | TRBJ1-1 | TRBV7-9 | few | CASSPKWTQIWTEAFF | TGTGCCAGCAGCCCCAAGTGGACGCAGATTTGGACTGAAGCTTTCTTT
- | TRBJ2-5 | TRBV12-3/TRBV12-4 | - | CASSPGPIAYQETQYF | TGTGCCAGCAGCCCCGGACCGATCGCGTACCAAGAGACCCAGTACTTC
TRBD1 | TRBJ1-2 | TRBV7-9 | few | CASSLGSDRGDYGYTF | TGTGCCAGCAGCTTAGGCTCCGACAGGGGTGACTATGGCTACACCTTC
TRBD2 | TRBJ2-3 | TRBV12-3/TRBV12-4 | - | CASSPGTTTDTQYF | TGTGCCAGCAGCCCCGGGACTACCACAGATACGCAGTATTTT
TRBD1 | TRBJ2-5 | TRBV12-3/TRBV12-4 | - | CASSPRDRDRETQYF | TGTGCCAGCAGTCCCCGGGACAGGGATAGAGAGACCCAGTACTTC
- | TRBJ1-1 | TRBV10-2 | few | CASSEDSMNTEAFF | TGCGCCAGCAGTGAGGACAGCATGAACACTGAAGCTTTCTTT
- | TRBJ2-7 | TRBV7-9 | - | CASRETRDILAYEQYF | TGTGCCAGCAGGGAGACTCGGGACATCCTAGCCTACGAGCAGTACTTC
TRBD2 | TRBJ2-3 | TRBV6-2/TRBV6-3 | - | CASSYLAGDTDTQYF | TGTGCCAGCAGTTACCTAGCGGGAGACACAGATACGCAGTATTTT
TRBD1 | TRBJ2-3 | TRBV5-6 | - | CASSFTMTGVSQYF | TGTGCCAGCAGCTTCACTATGACAGGGGTTTCGCAGTATTTT
TRBD1 | TRBJ2-5 | TRBV27 | - | CASSRQGMETQYF | TGTGCCAGCAGTCGACAGGGGATGGAGACCCAGTACTTC